A selection of T cell receptor beta chains follows, all from one sample in a study of T cells in Graves' hyperthyroidism and ophthalmopathy. TCRdb called the multiplex PCR reads again in MiXCR, with one record for every CDR3 protein. The profile covers some 500,000 distinct CDR3 sequences, with 15% to 20% appearing a single time and 25% to 35% taken by the ten largest. Sequenced input: blood. The receptors stem from a woman aged 25-40 years with Graves' ophthalmopathy. CDR3s include the opening cysteine and the closing phenylalanine or tryptophan. Each record gives: J gene, D gene, V gene, clone size, CDR3 protein, CDR3 DNA. D genes are given only for firm matches. Clone size is given for some rows only: seen once, a few or many times, or a class if the clone is expanded.

j_gene: TRBJ2-5
d_gene: TRBD1
v_gene: TRBV27
abundance: .
CDR3aa: CASSLFGTEETQYF
CDR3nt: TGTGCCAGCAGTTTATTTGGGACAGAAGAGACCCAGTACTTC

j_gene: TRBJ2-3
d_gene: .
v_gene: TRBV28
abundance: many
CDR3aa: CASSFELGSTDTQYF
CDR3nt: TGTGCCAGCAGTTTCGAACTCGGTAGCACAGATACGCAGTATTTT

j_gene: TRBJ1-1
d_gene: .
v_gene: TRBV5-1
abundance: many
CDR3aa: CASSLAAEAFF
CDR3nt: TGCGCCAGCAGCTTAGCGGCAGAAGCTTTCTTT

j_gene: TRBJ1-1
d_gene: .
v_gene: TRBV6-2/TRBV6-3
abundance: many
CDR3aa: CASSYQGLGTEAFF
CDR3nt: TGTGCCAGCAGTTACCAGGGTCTGGGCACTGAAGCTTTCTTT

j_gene: TRBJ2-2
d_gene: .
v_gene: TRBV27
abundance: .
CDR3aa: CASRSPLKARELFF
CDR3nt: TGTGCCAGCAGAAGCCCCCTGAAGGCCCGGGAGCTGTTTTTT

j_gene: TRBJ2-5
d_gene: .
v_gene: TRBV5-1
abundance: many
CDR3aa: CASSLEGQVQETQYF
CDR3nt: TGCGCCAGCAGCTTGGAGGGACAAGTTCAAGAGACCCAGTACTTC

j_gene: TRBJ2-6
d_gene: TRBD1
v_gene: TRBV20-1
abundance: many
CDR3aa: CSAWTGLTSGANVLTF
CDR3nt: TGCAGTGCCTGGACAGGGCTTACCTCTGGGGCCAACGTCCTGACTTTC

j_gene: TRBJ1-5
d_gene: TRBD1
v_gene: TRBV24-1
abundance: .
CDR3aa: CATSRGQVNQPQHF
CDR3nt: TGTGCCACCAGCAGGGGGCAGGTTAATCAGCCCCAGCATTTT

j_gene: TRBJ2-7
d_gene: .
v_gene: TRBV5-1
abundance: .
CDR3aa: CASSLTTGSDEQYF
CDR3nt: TGCGCCAGCAGCTTAACTACCGGGAGCGACGAGCAGTACTTC

j_gene: TRBJ1-2
d_gene: .
v_gene: TRBV20-1
abundance: .
CDR3aa: CSASPGSYGYTF
CDR3nt: TGCAGTGCTAGTCCCGGGTCATATGGCTACACCTTC

j_gene: TRBJ2-7
d_gene: .
v_gene: TRBV28
abundance: few
CDR3aa: CASSPRTDSNEQYF
CDR3nt: TGTGCCAGCAGCCCGAGGACAGATTCCAACGAGCAGTACTTC

j_gene: TRBJ2-1
d_gene: TRBD2
v_gene: TRBV24-1
abundance: .
CDR3aa: CATSPGLAGGWNEQFF
CDR3nt: TGTGCCACCAGCCCCGGACTAGCGGGAGGGTGGAATGAGCAGTTCTTC

j_gene: TRBJ1-3
d_gene: TRBD1
v_gene: TRBV10-3
abundance: .
CDR3aa: CAISESTGADVGNTIYF
CDR3nt: TGTGCCATCAGTGAGTCGACAGGGGCCGACGTTGGAAACACCATATATTTT

j_gene: TRBJ2-7
d_gene: TRBD2
v_gene: TRBV10-2
abundance: .
CDR3aa: CASSRGLAHSSYEQYF
CDR3nt: TGCGCCAGCAGTCGAGGACTAGCCCATAGCTCCTACGAGCAGTACTTC

j_gene: TRBJ2-5
d_gene: .
v_gene: TRBV6-2/TRBV6-3
abundance: many
CDR3aa: CASSPRRVGQETQYF
CDR3nt: TGTGCCAGCAGTCCCCGGAGGGTGGGCCAAGAGACCCAGTACTTC

j_gene: TRBJ2-1
d_gene: TRBD2
v_gene: TRBV5-1
abundance: few
CDR3aa: CASSLALAGGEEQFF
CDR3nt: TGCGCCAGCAGCTTGGCGCTAGCGGGAGGGGAGGAGCAGTTCTTC

j_gene: TRBJ1-6
d_gene: .
v_gene: TRBV5-1
abundance: .
CDR3aa: CASSFGADNSPLHF
CDR3nt: TGCGCCAGCAGCTTCGGGGCCGATAATTCACCCCTCCACTTT

j_gene: TRBJ1-1
d_gene: .
v_gene: TRBV29-1
abundance: .
CDR3aa: CSVGWGGTTEAFF
CDR3nt: TGCAGCGTTGGTTGGGGGGGGACCACTGAAGCTTTCTTT

j_gene: TRBJ1-1
d_gene: .
v_gene: TRBV28
abundance: many
CDR3aa: CASSSEFTEAFF
CDR3nt: TGTGCCAGCAGCTCTGAGTTCACTGAAGCTTTCTTT

j_gene: TRBJ2-5
d_gene: TRBD1
v_gene: TRBV24-1
abundance: .
CDR3aa: CATSDSVQGQETQYF
CDR3nt: TGTGCCACCAGTGATTCCGTACAGGGGCAAGAGACCCAGTACTTC

j_gene: TRBJ2-7
d_gene: .
v_gene: TRBV28
abundance: few
CDR3aa: CASKSVASYEQYF
CDR3nt: TGTGCCAGCAAAAGTGTGGCCTCCTACGAGCAGTACTTC

j_gene: TRBJ2-1
d_gene: TRBD2
v_gene: TRBV28
abundance: .
CDR3aa: CASRGTSGFNYNEQFF
CDR3nt: TGTGCCAGCAGGGGGACTAGCGGGTTTAACTACAATGAGCAGTTCTTC

j_gene: TRBJ2-1
d_gene: .
v_gene: TRBV9
abundance: many
CDR3aa: CASSGNGRSYNEQFF
CDR3nt: TGTGCCAGCAGCGGGAACGGGAGATCCTACAATGAGCAGTTCTTC

j_gene: TRBJ1-4
d_gene: .
v_gene: TRBV20-1
abundance: .
CDR3aa: CSARDREGEKLFF
CDR3nt: TGCAGTGCTAGGGACCGGGAGGGTGAAAAACTGTTTTTT

j_gene: TRBJ1-4
d_gene: .
v_gene: TRBV20-1
abundance: few
CDR3aa: CSALGTAAGKLFF
CDR3nt: TGCAGCGCACTCGGGACTGCAGCCGGAAAACTGTTTTTT

j_gene: TRBJ2-7
d_gene: .
v_gene: TRBV4-3
abundance: few
CDR3aa: CASSPYASDAYEQYF
CDR3nt: TGCGCCAGCAGCCCCTATGCTAGCGACGCCTACGAGCAGTACTTC

j_gene: TRBJ2-7
d_gene: .
v_gene: TRBV25-1
abundance: few
CDR3aa: CASSEVAGAYEQYF
CDR3nt: TGTGCCAGCAGTGAGGTTGCGGGTGCCTACGAGCAGTACTTC

j_gene: TRBJ2-7
d_gene: TRBD1
v_gene: TRBV5-6
abundance: many
CDR3aa: CASSFGQGASFEQYF
CDR3nt: TGTGCCAGCAGCTTCGGACAGGGGGCTTCTTTCGAGCAGTACTTC

j_gene: TRBJ2-1
d_gene: TRBD2
v_gene: TRBV11-1
abundance: many
CDR3aa: CASSLERDLNNEQFF
CDR3nt: TGTGCCAGCAGCCTGGAGCGGGATCTAAATAATGAGCAGTTCTTC